A selection of T cell receptor beta chains follows, all from one sample in a study of T cell repertoires in cytomegalovirus infection. The antigens of these receptors remain unknown. MiXCR was run by TCRdb on the reads, yielding one entry per CDR3 protein. The sample consists of approximately 110,000 distinct CDR3 sequences, around 30% of them appearing once. This specimen was CD8+ T cells from cultured PBMCs, taken from culture after CMV antigen stimulation. These receptors were collected from a human donor in good health (CMV status not recorded). Some clones in this sample may be carry-over from other donors' samples. CDR3s include the opening cysteine and the closing phenylalanine or tryptophan. A D gene is named only where the DNA matches it firmly. Part of the rows lack a size; the others show once, few, many or a class for expanded clones.

cdr3_length	d_call	v_call	j_call	clone_size	cdr3_aa	cdr3_nt
16	NA	TRBV4-3	TRBJ2-5	NA	CASSQAWGQTEETQYF	TGCGCCAGCAGCCAAGCCTGGGGCCAGACGGAAGAGACCCAGTACTTC
14	TRBD2	TRBV11-2	TRBJ2-5	few	CASSLNPSGETQYF	TGTGCCAGCAGCTTAAATCCTAGCGGAGAGACCCAGTACTTC
15	NA	TRBV7-9	TRBJ2-5	few	CASSLLTGTEETQYF	TGTGCCAGCAGCTTACTCACAGGTACCGAAGAGACCCAGTACTTC
17	TRBD1	TRBV7-3	TRBJ1-1	few	CASSRDPGQGSNTEAFF	TGTGCCAGCAGCAGAGACCCGGGACAGGGGTCAAACACTGAAGCTTTCTTT
15	NA	TRBV20-1	TRBJ2-1	NA	CSARGDSAPYNEQFF	TGCAGTGCTAGGGGCGACTCGGCGCCCTACAATGAGCAGTTCTTC
14	TRBD1	TRBV28	TRBJ2-3	NA	CASSSDRRTDTQYF	TGTGCCAGCAGTTCGGACAGGCGCACAGATACGCAGTATTTT
16	NA	TRBV7-9	TRBJ1-2	NA	CASSFEGAINRDDYTF	TGTGCCAGCAGCTTTGAAGGTGCGATCAACAGGGATGACTACACCTTC
17	NA	TRBV7-9	TRBJ2-3	NA	CASSLPSDYSSTDTQYF	TGTGCCAGCAGCTTACCCTCAGACTACTCTAGCACAGATACGCAGTATTTT
14	NA	TRBV6-1	TRBJ1-1	NA	CASSEPGVYTEAFF	TGTGCCAGCAGTGAACCGGGAGTCTACACTGAAGCTTTCTTT
13	TRBD1	TRBV6-6	TRBJ2-7	NA	CASRYTDRDEQYF	TGTGCCAGCAGGTATACCGACAGGGACGAGCAGTACTTC
15	NA	TRBV7-2	TRBJ2-1	NA	CASSSGRSSYNEQFF	TGTGCCAGCAGCTCTGGTAGGAGCTCCTACAATGAGCAGTTCTTC
16	NA	TRBV7-9	TRBJ2-7	few	CASSLIGVGSSNEQYF	TGTGCCAGCAGCTTAATTGGCGTTGGTAGCTCAAACGAGCAGTACTTC
15	NA	TRBV7-8	TRBJ2-2	NA	CASSLISEGPGELFF	TGTGCCAGCAGCTTAATTTCGGAGGGTCCCGGGGAGCTGTTTTTT
14	TRBD1	TRBV7-9	TRBJ2-7	once	CASSPRDSSYEQYF	TGTGCCAGCAGCCCTCGGGACAGCTCCTACGAGCAGTACTTC
13	TRBD1	TRBV29-1	TRBJ2-7	NA	CSAGTGTIYEQYF	TGCAGCGCTGGGACAGGGACCATCTACGAGCAGTACTTC
17	NA	TRBV5-6	TRBJ1-3	once	CASSFPSDSRTGNTIYF	TGTGCCAGCAGCTTCCCCTCAGACAGCCGGACTGGAAACACCATATATTTT
16	NA	TRBV6-6	TRBJ2-1	NA	CASSYSRGRTYNEQFF	TGTGCCAGCAGTTACTCGCGGGGGCGTACCTACAATGAGCAGTTCTTC
16	NA	TRBV6-1	TRBJ2-1	NA	CASSEVRLPPFDEQFF	TGTGCCAGCAGTGAAGTGCGGCTCCCCCCTTTCGATGAGCAGTTCTTC
14	NA	TRBV28	TRBJ1-1	few	CASSETKEVAEAFF	TGTGCCAGCAGTGAGACAAAGGAGGTCGCTGAAGCTTTCTTT
14	NA	TRBV7-9	TRBJ1-2	few	CASSFVVSNYGYTF	TGTGCCAGCAGCTTTGTCGTCTCTAACTATGGCTACACCTTC
17	NA	TRBV4-1	TRBJ1-2	NA	CASSQERTEVANYGYTF	TGCGCCAGCAGCCAAGAGAGAACAGAGGTTGCTAACTATGGCTACACCTTC
15	TRBD2	TRBV4-1	TRBJ2-7	few	CASSQDPSGGYEQYF	TGCGCCAGCAGCCAAGATCCTAGCGGGGGCTACGAGCAGTACTTC
13	TRBD2	TRBV29-1	TRBJ2-7	NA	CSVEAGGSYEQYF	TGCAGCGTTGAAGCGGGGGGGTCCTACGAGCAGTACTTC
12	NA	TRBV7-9	TRBJ2-5	few	CASSLLDGPSCF	TGTGCCAGCAGCTTACTTGACGGGCCCTCATGCTTC
16	TRBD2	TRBV5-5	TRBJ2-7	NA	CASSRRQRGRTYEQYF	TGTGCCAGCAGCAGACGACAGCGGGGGCGAACCTACGAGCAGTACTTC
21	TRBD2	TRBV6-1	TRBJ2-1	NA	CASSEITAGTSGFEGYNEQFF	TGTGCCAGCAGTGAAATAACAGCAGGTACTAGCGGCTTCGAGGGTTACAATGAGCAGTTCTTC
15	TRBD1	TRBV6-2/TRBV6-3	TRBJ1-1	NA	CASNSWDSRNTEAFF	TGTGCCAGCAATTCTTGGGACAGCCGGAACACTGAAGCTTTCTTT
14	TRBD1	TRBV7-9	TRBJ2-1	NA	CASRDSVSYNEQFF	TGTGCCAGCCGGGACAGCGTCTCCTACAATGAGCAGTTCTTC
15	NA	TRBV4-1	TRBJ1-1	NA	CASSQTGLMNTEAFF	TGCGCCAGCAGCCAAACCGGACTTATGAACACTGAAGCTTTCTTT
18	TRBD2	TRBV7-2	TRBJ2-1	many	CASSSVAGGLSSYNEQFF	TGTGCCAGCAGTTCCGTAGCGGGGGGGCTTAGCTCCTACAATGAGCAGTTCTTC
17	TRBD2	TRBV2	TRBJ2-5	few	CASNRGLAGPYQETQYF	TGTGCCAGCAACCGAGGACTAGCGGGGCCTTACCAAGAGACCCAGTACTTC
19	TRBD1	TRBV7-8	TRBJ2-7	few	CASSSYRDSRSHADYEQYF	TGTGCCAGCAGCTCCTACCGGGACAGCCGTTCCCATGCTGATTACGAGCAGTACTTC